These 7 T cell receptor beta chains were all obtained from the same sample, sequenced in a study of blood T cell repertoires in COVID-19. TCRdb's copy holds only in-frame clones and misses some; the assay was immunoSEQ multiplex PCR. Of about 58,000 clones in the sample, more than 80% were seen once. The sequenced sample consisted of peripheral blood. These receptors were obtained from a man in his fifties or sixties with COVID-19, enrolled during active disease.

The chain links TRBV5-4 to TRBJ2-5; TRBD2 agrees at 16 bases. CDR3 length: 18 amino acids. With 3 bases clipped from V and 5 bases from J, the junction kept 10 bases outside the gene matches. Germline V gene lookup returns CDR1 SGHNT and CDR2 YYREEE (reference sequence). The CDR3 DNA follows: TGTGCCAGCAGCTGGGGGACTAGCGGGAGGGCCGAGCGGGAGACCCAGTACTTC. It translates to CASSWGTSGRAERETQYF.

The chain has TRBV27 and TRBJ2-3; the match to TRBD1 covers 9 bases. The CDR3 sequence is 15 residues long. Germline V lookup: CDR1 MNHEY, CDR2 SMNVEV (reference sequence). J lost 1 base, V lost 4 bases, and 3 bases had no gene match. The CDR3 DNA follows: TGTGCCAGCAGTTATCGGACAGGGGGCACAGATACGCAGTATTTT. Its translation: CASSYRTGGTDTQYF.

Comments on this clone: Its ends do not fully match the called genes, so a read error is possible. The chain joins TRBV12-3 or TRBV12-4 to TRBJ2-7, with D uncertain. The CDR3 runs to 11 residues. CDR3 amino acids: CASSLAVVGRF. The CDR3 region has the DNA TGTGCCAGCAGTTTAGCCGTGGTTGGTAGATTC.

This sequence joins TRBV12-3 or TRBV12-4 and TRBJ1-3; tentative D call: TRBD1 (5 bases). V lost 7 bases, J lost 7 bases, and 14 bases lay in between. This CDR3 comprises 13 residues. CDR3 amino acids: CASTPRGGNTIYF. The CDR3 nucleotides read TGTGCCAGCACTCCCCGTGGGGGGAACACCATATATTTT.

The chain combines TRBV6-2 or TRBV6-3 with TRBJ1-3, with TRBD1 identical over 9 bases. Germline lookup yields CDR1 MNHEY and CDR2 SVGEGT. The CDR3 covers 14 residues. V gave up 5 bases and J gave up 2 bases; unmatched junction bases: 1. The CDR3 sequence: CASSRDRAGNTIYF. For the CDR3, the DNA is TGTGCCAGCAGTCGGGACAGGGCTGGAAACACCATATATTTT.

The rearrangement joins TRBV15 to TRBJ1-2; no firm D call. In germline, CDR1 is LNHNV, CDR2 YYDKDF (reference sequence). This CDR3 has 15 amino acids. The germline V and J ends were trimmed by 0 bases and 0 bases, with 8 bases remaining between them. The CDR3 loop is CATSRERGSNYGYTF. The CDR3 DNA reads as TGTGCCACCAGCAGAGAGAGAGGGTCTAACTATGGCTACACCTTC.

The chain joins TRBV27 to TRBJ2-7; 9 nucleotides align to TRBD1. The CDR3 covers 18 residues. With V trimmed by 5 bases and J by 3 bases, 17 bases remained unmatched. Germline loops: CDR1 MNHEY, CDR2 SMNVEV (reference sequence). CDR3 amino acids: CASSPDGTGLGYGYEQYF. CDR3 bases: TGTGCCAGCAGTCCGGACGGGACAGGGTTGGGTTATGGCTACGAGCAGTACTTC.